The entry below gives a single T cell receptor beta chain sequence along with its context. Its antigen is currently unknown. This sample was included in a study of T cell responses to AZD1222 COVID-19 vaccine. Study conclusions and caveats: Among those given AZD1222, only 6 or 7 were seropositive at baseline. Spike-specific TCR depth and breadth grew after two AZD1222 doses.

Trimming at V came to 5 bases and at J to 6 bases, leaving 11 bases not matched to a gene. CDR1 SQVTM and CDR2 ANQGSEA come from the germline V gene. The CDR3 is made up of 15 amino acids. Clones were sequenced by immunoSEQ multiplex PCR, and TCRdb holds only the in-frame ones, with some missing. The sample contains approximately 150,000 clones, roughly 88% of which appear only once. This sequence joins TRBV29-1 and TRBJ2-3, with 10 bases fitting TRBD2. The specimen was peripheral blood, collected 28 days after the second dose of the MenACWY control vaccine. This clonotype was obtained from an adult who received the MenACWY meningococcal vaccine as a control. The CDR3 loop reads CSVTPASGRSDTQYF. In DNA form, the CDR3 reads TGCAGCGTTACGCCAGCTAGCGGGAGATCGGATACGCAGTATTTT.